What follows are 17 T cell receptor beta chains derived from one specimen sequenced in a study of T cells in Graves' hyperthyroidism and ophthalmopathy. Amplification yielded TCR beta CDR3 regions, with RNA transcripts as the source. HTBI primers drove first-round RT-PCR of the TCR CDR3. MiXCR, run by TCRdb on the multiplex PCR reads, gives a single entry per CDR3 protein. Among about 420,000 distinct CDR3 sequences, around 16% were seen once, and the ten largest hold 7.7%. Sequencing was done on a sample of blood. The receptor source for this set is a woman younger than 30 with Graves' hyperthyroidism.

This clonotype has ten or more counts. The gene calls are TRBV10-2 and TRBJ1-2; possibly TRBD1 for D (5 bases). This CDR3 is built from 14 residues. Trimming took off 6 bases at V and 4 bases at J, with 15 bases between the two ends. From germline, CDR1 is WSHSY and CDR2 SAAADI. Here the CDR3 reads CASRAGGESYGYTF. In nucleotides, the CDR3 is TGCGCCAGCAGGGCCGGAGGGGAATCCTATGGCTACACCTTC.

At least ten counts were recorded for this clonotype. The J gene is TRBJ2-1, the V gene TRBV6-6; the D call may be TRBD1 or TRBD2 (5 bases each). Germline V gene data show CDR1 as MNHNY and CDR2 as SVGAGI (reference sequence). V was shortened by 2 bases and J by 5 bases, with 22 bases between the two germline ends. CDR3 length equals 18 residues. The CDR3 is CASSYTAPGTAGHNEQFF. The DNA for the CDR3 is TGTGCCAGCAGTTACACCGCCCCCGGGACCGCCGGGCACAATGAGCAGTTCTTC.

This clonotype has more than one count but fewer than ten. This rearrangement joins TRBV24-1 to TRBJ2-5; maybe TRBD1 (5 bases). Trimming cost V 5 bases and J 2 bases, with 20 bases left between them. Germline lookup yields CDR1 KGHDR and CDR2 SFDVKD. This CDR3 is built from 17 residues. The CDR3 DNA follows: TGTGCCACCAGTGGAGGCTTAGTTGGGGCCGGGCAAGAGACCCAGTACTTC. This codes for CATSGGLVGAGQETQYF.

This rearrangement joins TRBV27 to TRBJ2-2; D may be TRBD1 (6 bases). Trimming shortened V by 5 bases and J by 2 bases, and 15 bases separated the two germline ends. Germline values: CDR1 MNHEY, CDR2 SMNVEV (reference sequence). The CDR3 covers 16 residues. CDR3 coding DNA: TGTGCCAGCAGTCCACTCGACAGGAGAAACACCGGGGAGCTGTTTTTT. The encoded protein is CASSPLDRRNTGELFF.

Many counts were recorded for this clonotype. The chain employs TRBV18 and TRBJ2-7; 8 bases agree with TRBD1. There are 13 residues in the CDR3. The J segment lost 5 bases and the V segment lost 5 bases, leaving 5 bases of the junction unmatched. The germline V gene has CDR1 KGHSH and CDR2 LQKENI. CDR3 bases: TGTGCCAGCTCATACGGACAGGGTAACGAGCAGTACTTC. Its protein is CASSYGQGNEQYF.

Many counts were recorded for this clonotype. This chain connects TRBV7-8 to TRBJ2-7; maybe TRBD1 (6 bases). Germline V lookup: CDR1 SGHVS, CDR2 FQNEAQ. There are 15 residues in the CDR3. Trimming took 3 bases from V and 0 from J, leaving 12 bases between them. CDR3 loop: CASSFTGLSSYEQYF. The CDR3, as DNA: TGTGCCAGCAGCTTCACAGGGTTGAGCTCCTACGAGCAGTACTTC.

This clonotype was detected a few times. The chain is built from TRBV5-1 and TRBJ2-1; TRBD2 agrees at 9 bases. V lost 0 bases to trimming and J lost 2 bases; unmatched junction nucleotides: 3. CDR1 and CDR2 (germline): SGHRS, YFSETQ. CDR3 size: 16 residues. The CDR3 DNA reads TGCGCCAGCAGCTTGGGGGGCGGGGGGGCCTACAATGAGCAGTTCTTC. Protein product: CASSLGGGGAYNEQFF. Full variable domain (missing parts from reference TRBV5-1 and TRBJ2-1): KAGVTQTPRYLIKTRGQQVTLSCSPISGHRSVSWYQQTPGQGLQFLFEYFSETQRNKGNFPGRFSGRQFSNSRSEMNVSTLELGDSALYLCASSLGGGGAYNEQFFGPGTRLTVL.

This clonotype came up many times. V gene TRBV5-1 combines with J gene TRBJ2-4; either TRBD1 or TRBD2 may supply D (5 bases each). CDR1 and CDR2 from the germline V gene are SGHRS and YFSETQ. Deletions cut 0 bases from V and 1 base from J, with 20 bases between. The CDR3 totals 19 residues. CDR3 in DNA: TGCGCCAGCAGCTTGGATGGGGCAGGCGGGCGGAGGGCCAAAAACATTCAGTACTTC. Its protein product is CASSLDGAGGRRAKNIQYF.

This clonotype was found many times. The chain is built from TRBV2 and TRBJ1-4; D not resolved. The germline CDR1 and CDR2 sequences are SNHLY and FYNNEI. This CDR3 is built from 14 residues. The V end lost 5 bases, the J end lost 3 bases, and 10 bases lay between the germline ends. The DNA of the CDR3 is TGTGCCAGCAGTTGGGTGGGCCCTAATGAAAAACTGTTTTTT. Its protein product is CASSWVGPNEKLFF.

Many counts were recorded for this clonotype. This chain joins TRBV27 and TRBJ2-1; D perhaps matches TRBD2 (6 bases). V was cut by 8 bases and J by 7 bases, with 21 bases left in between. Per the germline V gene, CDR1 is MNHEY and CDR2 is SMNVEV (reference sequence). This CDR3 comprises 15 residues. The CDR3 nucleotides read TGTGCCAGCTCCCGGGGCCCCACTAGCATGAATGAGCAGTTCTTC. It encodes CASSRGPTSMNEQFF.

In this sample, this clonotype turned up many times. The rearrangement uses TRBV7-6 and TRBJ1-1; D gene ambiguous. The CDR3 runs 14 residues. V dropped 5 bases and J dropped 4 bases, with 14 bases sitting between them. The germline CDR1 and CDR2 sequences are SGHVS and FNYEAQ. The CDR3 DNA follows: TGTGCCAGCAGCCCTGGACCCAGAGGCACTGAAGCTTTCTTT. This codes for CASSPGPRGTEAFF.

This clonotype was picked up many times. The chain carries TRBV20-1 and TRBJ1-4; 8 bases are shared with TRBD1. V lost 4 bases and J lost 0; bases outside the gene matches: 10. The CDR3 is 17 amino acids. Germline CDR1 and CDR2: DFQATT and SNEGSKA (reference sequence). The CDR3 reads CSATPRTGWATNEKLFF. For the CDR3, the DNA is TGCAGTGCTACCCCTCGGACAGGGTGGGCAACTAATGAAAAACTGTTTTTT.

The sample holds many counts of this clonotype. The chain couples TRBV11-1 to TRBJ2-1; 9 bases fit TRBD1. V was clipped by 8 bases and J by 9 bases; unmatched bases: 8. The CDR3 consists of 13 residues. The germline CDR1 and CDR2 sequences are SGHAT and FQDESV (reference sequence). The CDR3 reads CASGQGPHSEQFF. In DNA form, the CDR3 reads TGTGCCAGCGGACAGGGGCCCCATAGTGAGCAGTTCTTC.

This clonotype appeared many times. V usage is TRBV11-3 and J usage is TRBJ1-1; D is unresolved. V dropped 0 bases and J dropped 11 bases, with 16 bases sitting between them. The CDR3 is made up of 14 amino acids. Germline loops: CDR1 SGHNT, CDR2 YENEEA. CDR3 coding DNA: TGTGCCAGCAGCTTAGATCGCGGGAGGTCAACCGCTTTCTTT. Translation: CASSLDRGRSTAFF.

This clonotype was found many times. This chain uses TRBV6-1 with TRBJ2-7; a weak D match, TRBD2 (6 bases). This CDR3 has 14 residues. Trimming pared 6 bases from V and 4 bases from J, leaving 16 bases between. CDR1 and CDR2 (germline): MNHNS, SASEGT. CDR3 bases: TGTGCCAGCAGCCCAGCGGGTCGCTCTTACGAGCAGTACTTC. Translating it yields CASSPAGRSYEQYF.

This clonotype appeared many times. The chain couples TRBV12-3 or TRBV12-4 to TRBJ2-1; 10 bases are a match to TRBD2. V dropped 2 bases and J dropped 8; count of bases not matched to a gene: 6. The CDR3 covers 15 residues. In DNA form, the CDR3 reads TGTGCCAGCAGTTTATATAAGCGGGGGGGAGATGAGCAGTTCTTC. Its protein is CASSLYKRGGDEQFF.

In its sample, this clonotype was seen a few times. A much larger clone differs by one base, so this may be a read error. The V gene is TRBV20-1, the J gene TRBJ2-7; D is unresolved. Germline V CDR1 and CDR2: DFQATT, SNEGSKA (reference sequence). The CDR3 covers 12 residues. The CDR3: CSASSRIYERYF. CDR3 coding DNA: TGCAGTGCTAGTTCCAGGATCTACGAGCGGTACTTC.